A selection of T cell receptor beta chains follows, all from one sample in a study of cytomegalovirus exposure and HLA in healthy donors. The repertoire was sequenced with immunoSEQ multiplex PCR; TCRdb's copy has only in-frame clones and lacks some. The repertoire holds 95,000 to 110,000 clones, with 60% to 80% as singletons. Sequencing input: PBMCs. These receptors all stem from a man in his fifties or sixties in good health and CMV-seropositive. Each CDR3 is given without its conserved first and last residue. The order of the fields is CDR3 protein, V gene.

CDR3: ASSPDRIHNEQF
V: TRBV27

CDR3: AWRPDRGPGANVLT
V: TRBV30

CDR3: ASSLERLAWNEQF
V: TRBV7-6

CDR3: ASSLEATGHLPQH
V: TRBV7-2

CDR3: ASSPTAGEQF
V: TRBV2

CDR3: ATSRLTGQSGANVLT
V: TRBV15

CDR3: ASSSLAGGAPEQF
V: TRBV6-6

CDR3: ASSPETGGYT
V: TRBV7-9

CDR3: ASQGGSGSTGELF
V: TRBV5-4

CDR3: ASILAGDSYNEQF
V: TRBV28

CDR3: ASSLNEQF
V: TRBV11-2

CDR3: ASSLGGRGGGTYNEQF
V: TRBV11-2

CDR3: SVGPGTGAGANVLT
V: TRBV29-1

CDR3: ASSLAEGSGNTIY
V: TRBV7-8

CDR3: ASSTDPNTEAF
V: TRBV27

CDR3: ASSPSPGLAGEYEQY
V: TRBV28